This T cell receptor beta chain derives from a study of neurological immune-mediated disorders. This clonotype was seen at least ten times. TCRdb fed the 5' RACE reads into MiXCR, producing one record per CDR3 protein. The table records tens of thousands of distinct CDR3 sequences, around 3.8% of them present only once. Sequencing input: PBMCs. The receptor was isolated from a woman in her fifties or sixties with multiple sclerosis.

This chain's CDR3 is CASSRDFTYNEQFF. Here the CDR3 DNA reads TGTGCCAGCAGTCGAGACTTTACCTACAATGAGCAGTTCTTC. The V and J genes are TRBV6-2 or TRBV6-3 and TRBJ2-1, with D unclear. Germline CDR1 and CDR2: MNHEY and SVGEGT. Trimming took off 5 bases at V and 2 bases at J, with 10 bases between the two ends. This CDR3 has 14 amino acids.